The clone carrying this T cell receptor (beta chain) counts as medium-sized. Its antigen is undetermined. These data originate in a study of metastatic and nonmetastatic thyroid tumors. Study as a whole: Repertoires from malignant and benign thyroid patients were compared across blood and tumor or nodule tissue.

Authors' analysis steps: Variation in CDR3 across clinicopathological groups served as the basis for constructing a distant-metastasis classifier in papillary thyroid cancer. TCRdb re-called the PCR reads via MiXCR. The V and J calls, along with clone size, are taken from TCRdb and not from the paper's own processing. The sample carries thousands of clones, approximately 19% recorded once. General study results and limits: Relative to benign nodules, malignant thyroid tumors were reportedly characterized by significantly elevated TCR beta diversity in blood and tumor.

The germline CDR1 and CDR2 sequences are SGHRS and YFSETQ. Germline trimming cut 4 bases from V and 8 bases from J; bases unmatched to any gene: 7. This CDR3 comprises 14 residues. No treatment had been given to any patient before thyroid surgery. The sequence was collected from a female donor with papillary thyroid cancer or a benign thyroid nodule (not recorded which). Some clones in this sample may be carry-over from other donors' samples. The chain joins TRBV5-1 to TRBJ2-3; 10 nucleotides match TRBD2. Sequencing was done on a sample of adjacent normal tissue. The CDR3 sequence is CASSPGLAQGTQYF. DNA for the CDR3: TGCGCCAGCAGCCCGGGACTAGCGCAAGGTACGCAGTATTTT. The entire variable domain, with the rest obtained from reference TRBV5-1 and TRBJ2-3, is as follows: KAGVTQTPRYLIKTRGQQVTLSCSPISGHRSVSWYQQTPGQGLQFLFEYFSETQRNKGNFPGRFSGRQFSNSRSEMNVSTLELGDSALYLCASSPGLAQGTQYFGPGTRLTVL.